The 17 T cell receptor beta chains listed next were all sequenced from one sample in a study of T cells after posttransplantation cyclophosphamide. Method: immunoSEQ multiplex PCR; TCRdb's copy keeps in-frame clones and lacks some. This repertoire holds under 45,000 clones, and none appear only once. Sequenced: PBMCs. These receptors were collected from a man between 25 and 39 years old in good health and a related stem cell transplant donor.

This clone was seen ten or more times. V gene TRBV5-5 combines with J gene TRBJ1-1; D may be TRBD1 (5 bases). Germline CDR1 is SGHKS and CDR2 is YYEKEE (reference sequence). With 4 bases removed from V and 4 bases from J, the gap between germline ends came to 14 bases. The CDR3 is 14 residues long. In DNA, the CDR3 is TGTGCCAGCAGCGTGCTGGGGGGAGGCACTGAAGCTTTCTTT. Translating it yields CASSVLGGGTEAFF.

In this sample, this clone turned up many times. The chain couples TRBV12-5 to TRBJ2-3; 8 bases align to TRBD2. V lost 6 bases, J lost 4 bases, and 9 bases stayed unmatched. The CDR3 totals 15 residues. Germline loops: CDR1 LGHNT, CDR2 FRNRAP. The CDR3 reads CASGGRGGGPDTQYF. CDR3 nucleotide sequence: TGTGCTAGTGGCGGACGGGGGGGCGGGCCAGATACGCAGTATTTT.

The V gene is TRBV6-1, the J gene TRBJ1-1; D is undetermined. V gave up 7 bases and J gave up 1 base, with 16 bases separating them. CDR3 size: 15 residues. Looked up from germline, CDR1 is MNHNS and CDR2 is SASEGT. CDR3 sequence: CASIRSSSPNTEAFF. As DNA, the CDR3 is TGTGCCAGCATAAGGTCGTCCTCCCCGAACACTGAAGCTTTCTTT.

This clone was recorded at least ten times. CDR3 in amino acids: CASSPTGVVHQPQHF. The DNA for the CDR3 is TGTGCCAGCAGCCCCACAGGGGTGGTACATCAGCCCCAGCATTTT. The chain joins TRBV7-9 to TRBJ1-5, with 7 bases lining up with TRBD1. J gave up 5 bases and V 5 bases, and 9 bases lay outside the gene matches. Germline assignment: CDR1 SEHNR and CDR2 FQNEAQ (reference sequence). CDR3 length equals 15 residues.

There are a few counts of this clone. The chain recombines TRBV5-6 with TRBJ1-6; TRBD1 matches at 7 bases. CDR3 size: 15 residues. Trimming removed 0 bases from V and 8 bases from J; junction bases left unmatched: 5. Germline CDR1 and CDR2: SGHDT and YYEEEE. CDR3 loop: CASSLEGQGDSPLHF. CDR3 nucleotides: TGTGCCAGCAGCTTGGAGGGTCAGGGGGATTCACCCCTCCACTTT. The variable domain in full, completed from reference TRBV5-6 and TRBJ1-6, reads DAGVTQSPTHLIKTRGQQVTLRCSPKSGHDTVSWYQQALGQGPQFIFQYYEEEERQRGNFPDRFSGHQFPNYSSELNVNALLLGDSALYLCASSLEGQGDSPLHFGNGTRLTVT.

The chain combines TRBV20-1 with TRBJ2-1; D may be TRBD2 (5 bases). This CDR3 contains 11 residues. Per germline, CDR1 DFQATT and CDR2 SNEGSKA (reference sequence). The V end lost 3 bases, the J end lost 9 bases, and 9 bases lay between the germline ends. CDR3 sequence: CSASRTPEQFF. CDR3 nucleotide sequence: TGCAGTGCTAGCCGGACTCCTGAGCAGTTCTTC.

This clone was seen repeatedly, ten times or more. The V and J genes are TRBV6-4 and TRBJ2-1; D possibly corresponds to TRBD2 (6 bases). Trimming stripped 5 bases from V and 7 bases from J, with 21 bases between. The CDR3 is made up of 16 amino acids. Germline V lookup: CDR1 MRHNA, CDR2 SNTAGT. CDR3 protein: CASSMRGRGKGNEQFF. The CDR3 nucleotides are TGTGCCAGCAGTATGCGGGGAAGGGGTAAAGGGAATGAGCAGTTCTTC.

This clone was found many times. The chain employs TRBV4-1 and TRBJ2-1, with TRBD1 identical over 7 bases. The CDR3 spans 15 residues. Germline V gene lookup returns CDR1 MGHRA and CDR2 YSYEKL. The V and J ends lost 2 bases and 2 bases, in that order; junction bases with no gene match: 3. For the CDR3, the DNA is TGCGCCAGCAGCCAAACAGGGGACCCCTACAATGAGCAGTTCTTC. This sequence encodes CASSQTGDPYNEQFF.

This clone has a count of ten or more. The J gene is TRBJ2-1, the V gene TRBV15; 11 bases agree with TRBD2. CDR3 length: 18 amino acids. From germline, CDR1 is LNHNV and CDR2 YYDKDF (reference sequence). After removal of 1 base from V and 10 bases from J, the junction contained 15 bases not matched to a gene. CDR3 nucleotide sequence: TGTGCCACCAGCAGAGTTAGGGAGGCTAGCGGGGGGTCCGGCGAGCAGTTCTTC. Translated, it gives CATSRVREASGGSGEQFF.

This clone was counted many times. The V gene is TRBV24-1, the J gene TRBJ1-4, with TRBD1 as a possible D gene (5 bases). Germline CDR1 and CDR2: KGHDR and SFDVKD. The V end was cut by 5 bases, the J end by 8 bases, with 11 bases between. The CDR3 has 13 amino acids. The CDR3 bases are TGTGCCACCAGTGCCCCGGGGGAGGAAAAACTGTTTTTT. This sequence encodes CATSAPGEEKLFF.

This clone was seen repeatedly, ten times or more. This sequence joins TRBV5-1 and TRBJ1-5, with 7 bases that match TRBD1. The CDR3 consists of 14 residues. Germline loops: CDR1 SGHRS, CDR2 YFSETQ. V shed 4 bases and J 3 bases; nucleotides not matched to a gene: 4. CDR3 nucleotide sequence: TGCGCCAGCAGCACAGGGGAGAACAATCAGCCCCAGCATTTT. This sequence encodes CASSTGENNQPQHF.

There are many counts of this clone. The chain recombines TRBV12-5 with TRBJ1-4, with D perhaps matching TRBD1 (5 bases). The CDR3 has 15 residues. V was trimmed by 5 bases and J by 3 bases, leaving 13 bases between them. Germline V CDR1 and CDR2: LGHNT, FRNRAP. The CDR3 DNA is TGTGCTAGTGGTCTCGGGGGACGGTCTAATGAAAAACTGTTTTTT. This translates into CASGLGGRSNEKLFF. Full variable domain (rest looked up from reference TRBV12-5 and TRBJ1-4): DARVTQTPRHKVTEMGQEVTMRCQPILGHNTVFWYRQTMMQGLELLAYFRNRAPLDDSGMPKDRFSAEMPDATLATLKIQPSEPRDSAVYFCASGLGGRSNEKLFFGSGTQLSVL.

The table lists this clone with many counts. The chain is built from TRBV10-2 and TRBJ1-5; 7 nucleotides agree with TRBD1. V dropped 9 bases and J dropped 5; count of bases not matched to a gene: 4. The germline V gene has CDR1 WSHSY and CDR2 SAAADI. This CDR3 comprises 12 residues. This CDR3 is CARPRGDQPQHF. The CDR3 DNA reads TGCGCCAGACCCAGGGGGGATCAGCCCCAGCATTTT.

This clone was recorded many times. The CDR3 DNA is TGTGCCAGCATGTCAAGTGGGGGGGCGACTGAGCAGTTCTTC. This translates into CASMSSGGATEQFF. This chain uses TRBV6-1 with TRBJ2-1; perhaps TRBD2 as D (7 bases). Trimming took off 7 bases at V and 9 bases at J, with 19 bases between the two ends. The CDR3 consists of 14 residues. Per the germline V gene, CDR1 is MNHNS and CDR2 is SASEGT.

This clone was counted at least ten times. CDR3 sequence reads: CASSPTSGRTGTDTQYF. The CDR3 DNA reads TGTGCCAGCTCACCAACTAGCGGGCGTACAGGCACAGATACGCAGTATTTT. This chain connects TRBV18 to TRBJ2-3, with TRBD2 matching 9 bases. Germline V gene sequence: CDR1 KGHSH, CDR2 LQKENI. The CDR3 extends over 17 amino acids. Germline trimming cut 2 bases from V and 1 base from J; bases unmatched to any gene: 7.

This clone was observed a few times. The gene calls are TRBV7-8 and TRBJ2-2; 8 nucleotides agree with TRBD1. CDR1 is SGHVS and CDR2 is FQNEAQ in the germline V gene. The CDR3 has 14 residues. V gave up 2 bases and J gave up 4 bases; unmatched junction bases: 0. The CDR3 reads CASSLTGGTGELFF. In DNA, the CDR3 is TGTGCCAGCAGCTTAACAGGGGGCACCGGGGAGCTGTTTTTT.

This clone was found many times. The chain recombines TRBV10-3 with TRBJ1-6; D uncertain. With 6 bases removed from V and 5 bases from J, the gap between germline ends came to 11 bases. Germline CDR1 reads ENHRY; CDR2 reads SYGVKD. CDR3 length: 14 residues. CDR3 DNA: TGTGCCATCAGAGGCCGCACAGATAATTCACCCCTCCACTTT. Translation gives CAIRGRTDNSPLHF.